Sequencing of this T cell receptor (beta chain) was carried out in a study of Ad26.COV2.S vaccination and SARS-CoV-2 variants. For the study at large: Participant was drawn from the COV1001 Ad26.COV2.S trial arm.

Study-wide points: Measurement of non-spike TCR breadth gave similar results in vaccine and placebo recipients.

Profiling relied on immunoSEQ multiplex PCR, and the TCRdb table lists in-frame clones only, not all of them. The repertoire holds about 680,000 clones, with more than 70% as singletons. The length of the CDR3 is 16 residues. V dropped 5 bases and J dropped 4 bases, with 20 bases sitting between them. The germline CDR1 and CDR2 sequences are SEHNR and FQNEAQ (reference sequence). Points on this clone: Its antigen remains unknown.

Treatment specified: roughly 18 received Ad26.COV2.S at low or high dose, single or two shots; roughly five received placebo; per-sample allocation not given. Each sample was drawn 63 days after the first injection (of vaccine or placebo). At a Boston site, the person donating was an adult of 18-55 years. This clonotype was sampled from a person aged 18-65 years who received the Ad26.COV2.S COVID-19 vaccine or a placebo. The chain recombines TRBV7-9 with TRBJ1-1; D uncertain. Sequences were derived from peripheral blood, sampled in a trial of Ad26.COV2.S vaccine versus placebo. The CDR3 DNA reads TGTGCCAGCAGCCCCTCTAAGGGATTGATGATCACTGAAGCTTTCTTT. This gives the protein CASSPSKGLMITEAFF. Using reference TRBV7-9 and TRBJ1-1 for the parts outside the CDR3, the full variable domain is DTGVSQNPRHKITKRGQNVTFRCDPISEHNRLYWYRQTLGQGPEFLTYFQNEAQLEKSRLLSDRFSAERPKGSFSTLEIQRTEQGDSAMYLCASSPSKGLMITEAFFGQGTRLTVV.